The T cell receptor beta chain under discussion was sequenced for a study of T cell responses to AZD1222 COVID-19 vaccine. The CDR3 sequence is 13 residues long. V lost 4 bases, J lost 0 bases, and 4 bases lay in between. The germline CDR1 and CDR2 sequences are SNHLY and FYNNEI. The repertoire was sequenced with immunoSEQ multiplex PCR; TCRdb's copy has only in-frame clones and lacks some. The table records roughly 200,000 clones, approximately 92% of them present only once. As regards this clone: Antigen unknown.

Study-wide points: Clonal diversity may have been underestimated, and the donors were mostly white British, with more females than males.

Specimen: peripheral blood, collected on day 0 of AZD1222 vaccination. The rearrangement links TRBV2 to TRBJ1-3, with D uncertain. This TCR was sampled from an adult in good health. The CDR3 DNA sequence: TGTGCCAGCAGTGGGAACTCTGGAAACACCATATATTTT. This translates into CASSGNSGNTIYF.